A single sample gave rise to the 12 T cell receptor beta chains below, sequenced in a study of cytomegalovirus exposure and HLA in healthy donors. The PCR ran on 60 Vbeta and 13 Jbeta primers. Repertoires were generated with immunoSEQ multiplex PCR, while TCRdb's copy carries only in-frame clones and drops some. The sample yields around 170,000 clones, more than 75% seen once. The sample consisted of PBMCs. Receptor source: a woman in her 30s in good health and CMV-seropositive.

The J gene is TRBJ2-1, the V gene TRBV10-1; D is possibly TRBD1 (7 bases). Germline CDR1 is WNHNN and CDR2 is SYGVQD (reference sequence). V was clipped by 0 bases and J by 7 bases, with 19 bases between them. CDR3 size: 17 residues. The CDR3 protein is CASSESTGQGGRNEQFF. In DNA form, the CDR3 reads TGCGCCAGCAGTGAGTCGACGGGGCAGGGGGGCCGGAATGAGCAGTTCTTC.

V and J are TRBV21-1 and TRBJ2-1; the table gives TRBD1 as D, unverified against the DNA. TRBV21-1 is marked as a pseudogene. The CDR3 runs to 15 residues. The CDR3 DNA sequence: TGTGCCAGCAGCAAGGGACAGGGGGTTAACAATGAGCAGTTCTTC. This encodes CASSKGQGVNNEQFF.

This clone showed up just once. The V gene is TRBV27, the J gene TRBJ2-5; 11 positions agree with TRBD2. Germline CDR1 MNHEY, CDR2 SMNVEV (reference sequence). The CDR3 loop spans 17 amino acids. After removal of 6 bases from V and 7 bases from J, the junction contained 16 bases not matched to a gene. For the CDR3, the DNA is TGTGCCAGCAGCTACGGGACTAGCGGTGGGAAGAATGGGACCCAGTACTTC. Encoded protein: CASSYGTSGGKNGTQYF.

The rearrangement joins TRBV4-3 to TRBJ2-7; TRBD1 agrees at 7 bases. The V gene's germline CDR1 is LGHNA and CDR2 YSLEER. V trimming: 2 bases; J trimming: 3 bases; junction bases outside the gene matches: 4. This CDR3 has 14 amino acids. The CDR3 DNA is TGCGCCAGCAGCCAACCCGGGACAGACTACGAGCAGTACTTC. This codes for CASSQPGTDYEQYF.

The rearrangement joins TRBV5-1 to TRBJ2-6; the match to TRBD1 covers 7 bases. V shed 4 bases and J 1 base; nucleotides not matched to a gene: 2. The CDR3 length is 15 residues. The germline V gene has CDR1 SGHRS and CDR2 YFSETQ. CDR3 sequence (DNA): TGCGCCAGCAGCCTGACAGGGTCTGGGGCCAACGTCCTGACTTTC. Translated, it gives CASSLTGSGANVLTF.

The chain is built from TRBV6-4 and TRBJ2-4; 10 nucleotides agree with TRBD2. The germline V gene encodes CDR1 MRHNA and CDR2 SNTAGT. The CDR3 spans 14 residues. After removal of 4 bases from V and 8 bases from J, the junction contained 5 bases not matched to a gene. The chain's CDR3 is CASSAAGGVDIQYF. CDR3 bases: TGTGCCAGCAGTGCAGCGGGGGGGGTAGACATTCAGTACTTC.

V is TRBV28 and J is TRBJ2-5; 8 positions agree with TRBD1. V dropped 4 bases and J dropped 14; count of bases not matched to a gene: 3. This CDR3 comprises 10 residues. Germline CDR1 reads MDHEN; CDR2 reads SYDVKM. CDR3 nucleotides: TGTGCCAGCAGTTCGGACAGGGTTTACTTC. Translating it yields CASSSDRVYF.

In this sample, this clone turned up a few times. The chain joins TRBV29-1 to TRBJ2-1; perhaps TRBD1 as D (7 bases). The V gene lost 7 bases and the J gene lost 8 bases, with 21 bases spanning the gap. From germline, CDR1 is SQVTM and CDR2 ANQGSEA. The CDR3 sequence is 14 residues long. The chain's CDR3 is CSADRAGMVHEQFF. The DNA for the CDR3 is TGCAGCGCCGACAGGGCGGGGATGGTCCATGAGCAGTTCTTC.

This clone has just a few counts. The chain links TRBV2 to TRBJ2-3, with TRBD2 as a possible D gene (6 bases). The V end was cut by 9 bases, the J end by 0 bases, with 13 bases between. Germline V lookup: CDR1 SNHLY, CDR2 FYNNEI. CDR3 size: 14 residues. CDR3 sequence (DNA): TGTGCCAGAGGCGAAGCGGGTAGCACAGATACGCAGTATTTT. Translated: CARGEAGSTDTQYF.

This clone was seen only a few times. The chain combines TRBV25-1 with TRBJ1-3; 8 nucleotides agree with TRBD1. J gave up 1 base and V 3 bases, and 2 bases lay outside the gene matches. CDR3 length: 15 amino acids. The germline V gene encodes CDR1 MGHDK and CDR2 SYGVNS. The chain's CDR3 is CASSETGVSGNTIYF. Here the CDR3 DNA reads TGTGCCAGCAGTGAGACAGGGGTTTCTGGAAACACCATATATTTT.

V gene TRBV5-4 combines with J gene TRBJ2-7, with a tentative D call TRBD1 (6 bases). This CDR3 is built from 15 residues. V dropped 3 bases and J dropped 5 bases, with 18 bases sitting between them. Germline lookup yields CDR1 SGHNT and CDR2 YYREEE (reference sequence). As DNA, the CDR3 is TGTGCCAGCAGCTCACAGGGCTCCCAGGCAGACGAGCAGTACTTC. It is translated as CASSSQGSQADEQYF. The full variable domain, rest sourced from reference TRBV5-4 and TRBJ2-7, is ETGVTQSPTHLIKTRGQQVTLRCSSQSGHNTVSWYQQALGQGPQFIFQYYREEENGRGNFPPRFSGLQFPNYSSELNVNALELDDSALYLCASSSQGSQADEQYFGPGTRLTVT.

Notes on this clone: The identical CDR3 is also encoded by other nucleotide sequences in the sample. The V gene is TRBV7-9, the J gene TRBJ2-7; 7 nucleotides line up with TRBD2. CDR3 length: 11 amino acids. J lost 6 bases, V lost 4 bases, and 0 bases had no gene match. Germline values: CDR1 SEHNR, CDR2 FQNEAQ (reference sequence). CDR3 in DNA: TGTGCCAGCAGCTGGGGGGGCGAGCAGTACTTC. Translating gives CASSWGGEQYF.